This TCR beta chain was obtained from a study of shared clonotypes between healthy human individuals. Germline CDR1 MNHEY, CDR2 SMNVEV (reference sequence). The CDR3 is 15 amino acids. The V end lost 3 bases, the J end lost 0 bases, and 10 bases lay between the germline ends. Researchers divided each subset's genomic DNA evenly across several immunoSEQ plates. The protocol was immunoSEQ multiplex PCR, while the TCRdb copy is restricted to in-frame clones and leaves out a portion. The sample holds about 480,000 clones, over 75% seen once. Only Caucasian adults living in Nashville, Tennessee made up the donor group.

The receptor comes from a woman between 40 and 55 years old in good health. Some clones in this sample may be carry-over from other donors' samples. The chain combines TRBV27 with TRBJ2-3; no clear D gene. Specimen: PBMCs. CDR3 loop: CASSFYWDSTDTQYF. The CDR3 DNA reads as TGTGCCAGCAGTTTTTATTGGGATAGCACAGATACGCAGTATTTT.